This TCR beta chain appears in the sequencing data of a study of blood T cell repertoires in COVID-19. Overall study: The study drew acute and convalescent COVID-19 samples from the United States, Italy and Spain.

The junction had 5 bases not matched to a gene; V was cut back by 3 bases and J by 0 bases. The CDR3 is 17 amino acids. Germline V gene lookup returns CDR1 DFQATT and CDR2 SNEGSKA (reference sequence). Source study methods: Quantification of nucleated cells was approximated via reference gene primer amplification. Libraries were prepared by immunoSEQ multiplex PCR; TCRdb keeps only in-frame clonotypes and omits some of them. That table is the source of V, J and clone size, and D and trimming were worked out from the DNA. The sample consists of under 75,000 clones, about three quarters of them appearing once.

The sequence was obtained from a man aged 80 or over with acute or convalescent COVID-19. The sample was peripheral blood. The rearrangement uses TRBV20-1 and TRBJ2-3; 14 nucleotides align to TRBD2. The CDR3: CSASPGLAGGSTDTQYF. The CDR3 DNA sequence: TGCAGTGCTAGTCCCGGACTAGCGGGAGGCAGCACAGATACGCAGTATTTT.